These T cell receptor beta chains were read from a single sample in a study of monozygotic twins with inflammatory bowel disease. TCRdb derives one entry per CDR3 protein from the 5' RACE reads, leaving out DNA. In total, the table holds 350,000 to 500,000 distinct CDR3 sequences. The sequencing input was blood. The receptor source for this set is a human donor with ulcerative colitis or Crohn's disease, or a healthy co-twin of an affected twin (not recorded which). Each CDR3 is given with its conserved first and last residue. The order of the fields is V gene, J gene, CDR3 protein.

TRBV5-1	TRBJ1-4	CASSPGGRATNEKLFF
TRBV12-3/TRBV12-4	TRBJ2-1	CASSLLGLPNEQFF
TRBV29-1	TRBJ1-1	CSVTGAPSTEAFF
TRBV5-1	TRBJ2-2	CASSFWGTNTGELFF
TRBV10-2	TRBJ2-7	CASSRAGPYEQYF
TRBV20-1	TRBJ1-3	CSAPRNSGNTIYF
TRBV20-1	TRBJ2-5	CSARDARGLETQYF
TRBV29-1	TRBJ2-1	CSVGTGVNEQFF
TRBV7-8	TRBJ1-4	CASSQGSTNEKLFF
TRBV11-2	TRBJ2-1	CASSLVGTTFISYNEQFF
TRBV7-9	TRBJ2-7	CASRSGQRYEQYF
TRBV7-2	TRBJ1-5	CASSLGGGAGQPQHF
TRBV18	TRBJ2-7	CASSPPASGEGEQYF
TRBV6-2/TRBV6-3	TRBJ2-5	CASSYIFQETQYF
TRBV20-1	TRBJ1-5	CSAKPSTAYNQPQHF
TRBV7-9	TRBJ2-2	CASSLGQSFTGELFF
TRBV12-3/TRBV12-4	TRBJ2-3	CASSGTGRDTDTQYF
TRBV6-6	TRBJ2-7	CASSRDRGNEQYF
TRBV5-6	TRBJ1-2	CASSLLRRANYGYTF
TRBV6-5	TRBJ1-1	CASSYSIEVFSEAFF
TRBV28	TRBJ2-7	CASSSPGQGAFYEQYF
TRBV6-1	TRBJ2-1	CASSRLAGVHNEQFF
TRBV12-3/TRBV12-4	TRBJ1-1	CASTPRGYTEAFF
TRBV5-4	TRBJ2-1	CASSLAAKGATYNEQFF
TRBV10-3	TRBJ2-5	CAISENLSSETQYF
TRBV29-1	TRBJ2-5	CSVEVQELLAQYF
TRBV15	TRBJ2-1	CATSSVRRTSGDYNEQFF
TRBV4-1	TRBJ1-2	CASSQVPGAGYGYTF
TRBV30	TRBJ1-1	CASGQVGTEAFF
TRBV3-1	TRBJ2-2	CASSQKTNTGELFF
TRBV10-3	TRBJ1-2	CAISVGQNRYGYTF
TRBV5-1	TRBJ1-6	CASSLPTLGEAPLHF
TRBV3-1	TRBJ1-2	CASSQNSRADGYTF
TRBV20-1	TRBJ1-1	CSAPGTGETEAFF
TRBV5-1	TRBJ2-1	CASSQMISSGNNEQFF
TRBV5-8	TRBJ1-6	CASSLVRGQGYNSPLHF
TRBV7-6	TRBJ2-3	CASSREGQITDTQYF
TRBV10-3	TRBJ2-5	CAISESATSGDLETQYF
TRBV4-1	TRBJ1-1	CASSQEVGVTTEAFF
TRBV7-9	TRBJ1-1	CAETGQGGEAFF
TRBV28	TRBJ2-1	CASRGVGNPSYNEQFF
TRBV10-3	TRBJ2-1	CAISDSTGPANEQFF
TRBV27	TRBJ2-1	CASSLIEERNEQFF
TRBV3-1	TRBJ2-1	CASSRGLFEQFF
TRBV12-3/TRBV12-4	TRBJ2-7	CASSSASPGQGSYEQYF
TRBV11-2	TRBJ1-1	CASSFVTTEAFF
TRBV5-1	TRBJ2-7	CASSLERADLSYEQYF
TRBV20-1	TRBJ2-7	CSATGQGGAHMEQYF
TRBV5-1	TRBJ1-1	CASSLVTGPTEAFF
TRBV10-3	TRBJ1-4	CAISGGAHEKLFF
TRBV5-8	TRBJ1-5	CASSLGQGVGNQPQHF
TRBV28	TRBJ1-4	CASSEGQGSANEKLFF
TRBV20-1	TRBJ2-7	CSASGLALYEQYF